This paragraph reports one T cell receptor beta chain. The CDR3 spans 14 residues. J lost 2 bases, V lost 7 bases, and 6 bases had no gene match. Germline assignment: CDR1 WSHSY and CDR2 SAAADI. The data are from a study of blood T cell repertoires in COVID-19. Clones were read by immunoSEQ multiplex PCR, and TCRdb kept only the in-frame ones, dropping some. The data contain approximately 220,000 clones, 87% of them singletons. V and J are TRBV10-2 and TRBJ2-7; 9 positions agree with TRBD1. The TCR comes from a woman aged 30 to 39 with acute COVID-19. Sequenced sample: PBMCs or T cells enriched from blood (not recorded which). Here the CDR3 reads CASTDRGNTYEQYF. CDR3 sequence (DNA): TGCGCCAGCACGGACAGGGGAAATACCTACGAGCAGTACTTC.